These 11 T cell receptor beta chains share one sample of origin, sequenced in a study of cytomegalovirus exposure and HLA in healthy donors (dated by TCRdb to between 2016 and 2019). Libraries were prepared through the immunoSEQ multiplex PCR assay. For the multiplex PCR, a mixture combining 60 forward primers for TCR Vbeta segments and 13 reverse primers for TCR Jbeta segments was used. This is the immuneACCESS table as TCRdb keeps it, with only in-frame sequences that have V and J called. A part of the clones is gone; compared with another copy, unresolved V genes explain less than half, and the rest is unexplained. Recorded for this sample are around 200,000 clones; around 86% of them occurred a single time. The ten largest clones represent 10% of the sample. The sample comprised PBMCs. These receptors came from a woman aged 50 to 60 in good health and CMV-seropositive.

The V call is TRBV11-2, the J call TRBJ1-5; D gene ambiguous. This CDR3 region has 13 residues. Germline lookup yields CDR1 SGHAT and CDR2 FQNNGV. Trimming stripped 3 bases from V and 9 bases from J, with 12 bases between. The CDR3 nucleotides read TGTGCCAGCAGCTTTGACCGAGGAGGGCCCCAGCATTTT. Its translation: CASSFDRGGPQHF.

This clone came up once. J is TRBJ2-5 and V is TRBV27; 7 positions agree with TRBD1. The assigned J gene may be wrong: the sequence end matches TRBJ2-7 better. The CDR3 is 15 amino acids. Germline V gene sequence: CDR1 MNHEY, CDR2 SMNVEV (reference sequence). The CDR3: CASSPQGLSSYEQYF. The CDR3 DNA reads TGTGCCAGCAGTCCACAGGGGCTGAGCTCCTACGAGCAGTACTTC.

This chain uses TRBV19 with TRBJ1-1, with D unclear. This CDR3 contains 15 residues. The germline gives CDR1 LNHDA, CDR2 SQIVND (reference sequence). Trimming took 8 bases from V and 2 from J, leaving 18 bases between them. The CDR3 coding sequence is TGTGCCAGTCTAGACTCCGCGAGCCCCAACACTGAAGCTTTCTTT. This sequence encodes CASLDSASPNTEAFF.

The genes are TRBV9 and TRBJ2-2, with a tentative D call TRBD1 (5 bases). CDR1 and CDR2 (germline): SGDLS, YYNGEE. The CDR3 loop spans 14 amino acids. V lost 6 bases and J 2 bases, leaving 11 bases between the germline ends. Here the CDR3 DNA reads TGTGCCAGCAACCCGACAGCTAACACCGGGGAGCTGTTTTTT. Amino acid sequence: CASNPTANTGELFF.

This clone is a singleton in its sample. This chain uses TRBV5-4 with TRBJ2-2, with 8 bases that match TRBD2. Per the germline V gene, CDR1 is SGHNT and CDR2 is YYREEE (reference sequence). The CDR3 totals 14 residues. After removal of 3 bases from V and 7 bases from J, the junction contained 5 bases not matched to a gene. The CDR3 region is CASSSGLEGGELFF. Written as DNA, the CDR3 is TGTGCCAGCAGCTCGGGACTAGAGGGCGGGGAGCTGTTTTTT.

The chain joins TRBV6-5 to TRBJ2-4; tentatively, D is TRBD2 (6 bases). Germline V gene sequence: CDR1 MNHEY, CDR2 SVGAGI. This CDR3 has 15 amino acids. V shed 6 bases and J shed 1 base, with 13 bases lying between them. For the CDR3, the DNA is TGTGCCAGCAGCCGCCCCGGAGGGGCCAAAAACATTCAGTACTTC. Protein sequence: CASSRPGGAKNIQYF.

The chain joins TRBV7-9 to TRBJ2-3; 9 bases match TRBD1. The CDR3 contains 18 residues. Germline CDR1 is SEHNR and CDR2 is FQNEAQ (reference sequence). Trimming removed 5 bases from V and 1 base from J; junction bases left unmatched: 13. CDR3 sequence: CASSPFSWTGERTDTQYF. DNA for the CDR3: TGTGCCAGCAGCCCATTTAGCTGGACAGGGGAGCGCACAGATACGCAGTATTTT.

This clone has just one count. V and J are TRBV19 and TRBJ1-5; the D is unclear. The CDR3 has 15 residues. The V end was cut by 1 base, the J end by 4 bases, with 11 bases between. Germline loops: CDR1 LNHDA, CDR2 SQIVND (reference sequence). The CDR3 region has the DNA TGTGCCAGTAGTATAGTGAGGCAATTAAATCAGCCCCAGCATTTT. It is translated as CASSIVRQLNQPQHF.

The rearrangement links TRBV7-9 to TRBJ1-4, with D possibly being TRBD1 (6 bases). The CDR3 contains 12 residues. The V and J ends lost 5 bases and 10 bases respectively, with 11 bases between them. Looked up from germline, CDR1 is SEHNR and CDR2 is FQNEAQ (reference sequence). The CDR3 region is CASSPEGGKLFF. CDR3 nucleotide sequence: TGTGCCAGCAGCCCAGAAGGGGGAAAACTGTTTTTT.

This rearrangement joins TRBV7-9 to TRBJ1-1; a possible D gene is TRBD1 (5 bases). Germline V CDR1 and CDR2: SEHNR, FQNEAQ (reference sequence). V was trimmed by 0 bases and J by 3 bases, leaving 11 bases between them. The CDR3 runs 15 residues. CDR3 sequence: CASSLAGPGYTEAFF. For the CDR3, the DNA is TGTGCCAGCAGCTTAGCAGGTCCAGGGTACACTGAAGCTTTCTTT.

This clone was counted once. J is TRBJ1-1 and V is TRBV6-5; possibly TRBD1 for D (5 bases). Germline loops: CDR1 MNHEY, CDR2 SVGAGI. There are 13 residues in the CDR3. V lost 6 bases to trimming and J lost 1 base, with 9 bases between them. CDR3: CASRRQTNTEAFF. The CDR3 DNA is TGTGCCAGCAGAAGACAGACGAACACTGAAGCTTTCTTT.